This is a list of T cell receptor beta chains from one sample in a study of blood T cell repertoires in COVID-19. Only in-frame clones appear in the TCRdb table, and some are missing; sequencing was by immunoSEQ multiplex PCR. The sample lists around 90,000 clones, 70% to 90% seen once, with 12% in the top ten. Sequencing used peripheral blood. The receptors were sampled from a woman in her sixties or seventies with active or convalescent COVID-19. CDR3s include the opening cysteine and the closing phenylalanine or tryptophan. The D gene is left open where the match is weak. Some rows mark clone size as missing; the rest say once, few, many or name a class of expanded clone.

len	d_gene	v_gene	abundance	j_gene	CDR3nt	CDR3aa
13	NA	TRBV25-1	NA	TRBJ2-3	TGTGCCAGCACCGGGACAACCACAGATACGCAGTATTTT	CASTGTTTDTQYF
17	TRBD1	TRBV6-2/TRBV6-3	NA	TRBJ2-3	TGTGCCAGCAGTACCCCCCTGGGACAGGACCGCACAGATACGCAGTATTTT	CASSTPLGQDRTDTQYF
13	NA	TRBV2	NA	TRBJ1-1	TGTGCCAGCAACCGGGTCCCCAACACTGAAGCTTTCTTT	CASNRVPNTEAFF
12	NA	TRBV2	once	TRBJ2-3	TGTGCCAGCAGTGAAAGGGACATTACGCAGTATTTT	CASSERDITQYF
14	TRBD1	TRBV7-7	NA	TRBJ2-2	TGTGCTAGCAGGTTGACAGGGGGAACCGGGGAGCTGTTTTTT	CASRLTGGTGELFF
15	TRBD2	TRBV19	NA	TRBJ2-2	TGTGCCAGTAGAAAACTAGCGGGGTTCGACGGGGAGCTGTTTTTT	CASRKLAGFDGELFF
17	TRBD1	TRBV7-8	NA	TRBJ1-3	TGTGCCAGCAGCCCCACCTGGGACAGGGGCTCTGGAAACACCATATATTTT	CASSPTWDRGSGNTIYF
14	NA	TRBV10-1	NA	TRBJ2-7	TGCGCCAGCAGTGAAGGCAGGGGACGCTACGAGCAGTACTTC	CASSEGRGRYEQYF
17	TRBD1	TRBV14	NA	TRBJ1-1	TGTGCCAGCAGCCGGAAGCCGGGACAGGGGACGTTTTTGACAGCTTTCTTT	CASSRKPGQGTFLTAFF
12	NA	TRBV4-2	NA	TRBJ1-6	TGTGCCAGCAGCCAGGCAGGGGCTCCCTTGCACTTT	CASSQAGAPLHF
15	NA	TRBV2	NA	TRBJ2-6	TGTGCCAGCCGCGGGGTAGGAACCGGGGCCAACGTCCTGACTTTC	CASRGVGTGANVLTF
13	NA	TRBV11-3	few	TRBJ1-1	TGTGCCAGCAGCTTCTCTCCGAACACTGAAGCTTTCTTT	CASSFSPNTEAFF
17	NA	TRBV5-5	NA	TRBJ2-1	TGTGCCAGCAGCTCACAAATCCGGGACATCACCACCGATGAGCAGTTCTTC	CASSSQIRDITTDEQFF
19	TRBD2	TRBV4-3	NA	TRBJ2-1	TGCGCCAGCAGCCAAGATCTTCAGGGCGGGGGGGCAGTAGGCAATGAGCAGTTCTTC	CASSQDLQGGGAVGNEQFF
15	NA	TRBV11-3	once	TRBJ2-5	TGTGCCAGCAGCTTAGGTACAGGCAGGCAAGAGACCCAGTACTTC	CASSLGTGRQETQYF
17	TRBD1	TRBV5-1	NA	TRBJ1-6	TGCGCCAGCAGCTCTAATTCACGGGACAGGGACCCATCACCCCTCCACTTT	CASSSNSRDRDPSPLHF
17	TRBD1	TRBV6-4	NA	TRBJ1-6	TGTGCCAGCAGTGACCCCCGACAGGGTTTATCCCACTCACCCCTCCACTTT	CASSDPRQGLSHSPLHF
18	NA	TRBV5-6	once	TRBJ2-3	TGTGCCAGCAGCTTAGGACTAACGAGGAGTGCTAGCACAGATACGCAGTATTTT	CASSLGLTRSASTDTQYF
16	NA	TRBV5-5	NA	TRBJ1-2	TGTGCCAGCAGCTTAGGATCAAATGTCATGAGGGATGGCTACACCTTC	CASSLGSNVMRDGYTF
15	NA	TRBV4-1	NA	TRBJ2-1	TGCGCCAGCAGCCAAGGCCTAGCCGCCTACAATGAGCAGTTCTTC	CASSQGLAAYNEQFF
11	NA	TRBV7-8	NA	TRBJ2-3	TGTGCCAGCAGCTTCACTGATACGCAGTATTTT	CASSFTDTQYF
13	NA	TRBV7-9	once	TRBJ1-2	TGTGCCAGCAGCTTGGGCCAAAACTATGGCTACACCTTC	CASSLGQNYGYTF
10	NA	TRBV12-3/TRBV12-4	NA	TRBJ2-3	TGTGCCAGCAGGCGAGATACGCAGTATTTT	CASRRDTQYF
12	NA	TRBV12-3/TRBV12-4	NA	TRBJ1-1	TGTGCCAGCAGGGATTCGGGCACTGAAGCTTTCTTT	CASRDSGTEAFF
13	NA	TRBV10-2	NA	TRBJ1-2	TGCGCCAGCAGTGGGAACAGGGCGGCTGGCTACACCTTC	CASSGNRAAGYTF
15	NA	TRBV4-1	NA	TRBJ2-5	TGCGCCAGCAGCCAAGGCAGTCTCCCCCAAGAGACCCAGTACTTC	CASSQGSLPQETQYF
15	NA	TRBV7-2	once	TRBJ1-1	TGTGCCAGCAGCTTAGAACAGGGAGGGTACACTGAAGCTTTCTTT	CASSLEQGGYTEAFF
13	NA	TRBV27	NA	TRBJ1-1	TGTGCCAGCAGTTACAGGGTATACACTGAAGCTTTCTTT	CASSYRVYTEAFF
17	TRBD1	TRBV5-1	once	TRBJ1-1	TGCGCCAGCAGCCCATATACAGGGGGGGTTTTGGACACTGAAGCTTTCTTT	CASSPYTGGVLDTEAFF
15	TRBD1	TRBV5-8	NA	TRBJ2-1	TGTGCCAGCAGCTCTACAGGGGGCTACTACAATGAGCAGTTCTTC	CASSSTGGYYNEQFF
13	NA	TRBV2	NA	TRBJ1-1	TGTGCCAGCAGTGCTCAGGGTCGGACTGAAGCTTTCTTT	CASSAQGRTEAFF
13	NA	TRBV6-4	NA	TRBJ1-2	TGTGCCAGCAGGTGGTCGGGGTACAATGGCTACACCTTC	CASRWSGYNGYTF
14	NA	TRBV18	NA	TRBJ1-1	TGTGCCAGCTCATCTAACGCGGGTAACACTGAAGCTTTCTTT	CASSSNAGNTEAFF
13	TRBD2	TRBV27	NA	TRBJ2-5	TGTGCCAGCCGGACTAGCGGAAAAGAGACCCAGTACTTC	CASRTSGKETQYF
14	TRBD2	TRBV19	NA	TRBJ2-1	TGTGCCAGTAGTCCCTTAGCGGGGTACAATGAGCAGTTCTTC	CASSPLAGYNEQFF
15	NA	TRBV4-2	few	TRBJ1-6	TGTGCCAGCAGCCAAGATTTCGTCGGTAATTCACCCCTCCACTTT	CASSQDFVGNSPLHF
15	TRBD1	TRBV7-2	NA	TRBJ1-1	TGTGCCAGCAGCTACCCGGGACAGGGGAACGTTGAAGCTTTCTTT	CASSYPGQGNVEAFF
14	TRBD2	TRBV24-1	NA	TRBJ2-1	TGTGCCACCTCCAAAGCGGGGGACTACAATGAGCAGTTCTTC	CATSKAGDYNEQFF
18	NA	TRBV28	NA	TRBJ2-3	TGTGCCAGCAGAAAGGGGGGGTTGTCGTGGAACACCAGGGATACGCAGTATTTT	CASRKGGLSWNTRDTQYF
14	TRBD1	TRBV29-1	once	TRBJ1-1	TGCAGCGTTGCACAGGGGATGAGTAGCACTGAAGCTTTCTTT	CSVAQGMSSTEAFF
18	TRBD1	TRBV4-2	NA	TRBJ1-2	TGTGCCAGCAGCCAAGATAGAGGGACAGGGGGCGCCGGCTATGGCTACACCTTC	CASSQDRGTGGAGYGYTF
11	NA	TRBV19	NA	TRBJ1-2	TGTGCCAGTAGTATAGATCGGTCGTACACCTTC	CASSIDRSYTF
15	TRBD2	TRBV15	NA	TRBJ2-3	TGTGCCACCAGCAGAATAGCGGGGGATACAGATACGCAGTATTTT	CATSRIAGDTDTQYF
12	NA	TRBV29-1	NA	TRBJ2-3	TGCAGCGTTGACCAAGGAGCAGATACGCAGTATTTT	CSVDQGADTQYF
15	TRBD1	TRBV5-5	NA	TRBJ2-7	TGTGCCAGCAGCCCGGGACAGGGGTTCCCCTACGAGCAGTACTTC	CASSPGQGFPYEQYF
15	NA	TRBV19	NA	TRBJ2-7	TGTGCCAGTAGTGAATCCGGGACAACCATCTACGAGCAGTACTTC	CASSESGTTIYEQYF
15	TRBD2	TRBV9	NA	TRBJ2-7	TGTGCCAGCAGCGTAGGCGGGGGGGACTCCTACGAGCAGTACTTC	CASSVGGGDSYEQYF
13	NA	TRBV19	NA	TRBJ2-3	TGTGCCAGTAGTCCGACTAGCACAGATACGCAGTATTTT	CASSPTSTDTQYF
16	TRBD2	TRBV7-2	NA	TRBJ2-1	TGTGCCAGCAGCTTAAGTAGCGGGGGGGCCTACAATGAGCAGTTCTTC	CASSLSSGGAYNEQFF
15	NA	TRBV24-1	NA	TRBJ1-2	TGTGCCACCAGTGCTTCCCGGGGGGGCCTCTATGGCTACACCTTC	CATSASRGGLYGYTF
15	TRBD1	TRBV9	NA	TRBJ1-4	TGTGCCAGCAGCGAACAGGGGGCAATTGGTGAAAAACTGTTTTTT	CASSEQGAIGEKLFF
16	TRBD1	TRBV7-2	NA	TRBJ1-4	TGTGCCAGCAGCGAAGGATCGGGACAGGGGGGGGAAAAACTGTTTTTT	CASSEGSGQGGEKLFF
18	TRBD1	TRBV7-2	NA	TRBJ2-2	TGTGCCAGCAGCTTAGCGAGGGGACAGGGGGCGCGCAACGGGGAGCTGTTTTTT	CASSLARGQGARNGELFF
11	NA	TRBV20-1	NA	TRBJ2-7	TGCAGTGCTCCCGGGACCTACGAGCAGTACTTC	CSAPGTYEQYF
17	TRBD1	TRBV27	NA	TRBJ1-1	TGTGCCAGCAGCCTTTATGGGACAGGGCGAATGAACACTGAAGCTTTCTTT	CASSLYGTGRMNTEAFF